Following are 12 T cell receptor beta chains from one sample sequenced in a study of PD-1 blockade in classical Hodgkin lymphoma. Brentuximab vedotin exposure varied among the patients, all of whom had relapsed after autologous stem cell transplantation. PBMCs were thawed, and CD8+ T cells were then isolated from them by magnetic negative selection. Measured with immunoSEQ multiplex PCR; TCRdb has only the in-frame clones, and not every one. The repertoire includes about 28,000 clones, around nine tenths of them detected once, and 6% to 8% sits in the top ten. The sequences come from CD8+ T cells from blood, collected at baseline. These receptors originate from a human donor with classical Hodgkin lymphoma.

The V and J genes are TRBV7-3 and TRBJ1-2; 8 bases match TRBD1. Germline V lookup: CDR1 SGHTA, CDR2 FQGTGA. The CDR3 covers 14 residues. V lost 5 bases, J lost 2 bases, and 4 bases stayed unmatched. CDR3 coding DNA: TGTGCCAGCAGCCGTGGACAGGGCAACTATGGCTACACCTTC. Protein product: CASSRGQGNYGYTF.

V usage is TRBV7-9 and J usage is TRBJ2-3, with 10 bases that match TRBD2. Germline CDR1 is SEHNR and CDR2 is FQNEAQ (reference sequence). This CDR3 spans 15 amino acids. V dropped 4 bases and J dropped 7; count of bases not matched to a gene: 8. The CDR3 loop is CASSSRTSGAHTQYF. CDR3 coding DNA: TGTGCCAGCAGCTCCCGGACTAGCGGAGCTCATACGCAGTATTTT.

The chain couples TRBV7-2 to TRBJ1-2, with D maybe TRBD1 (6 bases). Deletions cut 10 bases from V and 7 bases from J, with 28 bases between. The CDR3 is 16 residues long. Germline CDR1 is SGHTA and CDR2 is FQGNSA. The chain's CDR3 is CATTRTSWTVMAGYTF. The CDR3 coding sequence is TGTGCCACTACCCGCACATCGTGGACAGTAATGGCTGGCTACACCTTC.

J is TRBJ2-3 and V is TRBV21-1. TRBV21-1 constitutes a pseudogene. The CDR3 covers 19 residues. CDR3 residues: CASSKVGQEEPDSTDTQYF. The CDR3 region has the DNA TGTGCCAGCAGCAAAGTGGGGCAGGAGGAACCGGATAGCACAGATACGCAGTATTTT.

The chain combines TRBV7-9 with TRBJ2-7; a weak D match, TRBD2 (7 bases). Germline values: CDR1 SEHNR, CDR2 FQNEAQ (reference sequence). This CDR3 has 15 residues. V lost 5 bases to trimming and J lost 5 bases, with 19 bases between them. The CDR3: CASSGRGEFLNEQYF. The CDR3 region has the DNA TGTGCCAGCAGCGGGAGGGGGGAATTTCTCAACGAGCAGTACTTC.

The chain joins TRBV28 to TRBJ2-7; 11 bases match TRBD1. This CDR3 comprises 16 residues. V was pared by 3 bases and J by 6 bases, with 10 bases of the junction left unmatched. Germline V gene sequence: CDR1 MDHEN, CDR2 SYDVKM. CDR3 DNA: TGTGCCAGCAGTTTGATATTCTCCGGGACAGGGGGCGAGCAGTACTTC. It specifies CASSLIFSGTGGEQYF.

The chain combines TRBV19 with TRBJ2-2; unclear D gene. Between the trimmed V and J ends, which lost 5 bases and 9 bases, there was a span of 7 bases. CDR1 and CDR2 (germline): LNHDA, SQIVND (reference sequence). This CDR3 is 11 amino acids long. Here the CDR3 DNA reads TGTGCCAGTAGTCTTTTCCGGGAGCTGTTTTTT. Encoded protein: CASSLFRELFF. The full variable domain, completed using reference TRBV19 and TRBJ2-2, is DGGITQSPKYLFRKEGQNVTLSCEQNLNHDAMYWYRQDPGQGLRLIYYSQIVNDFQKGDIAEGYSVSREKKESFPLTVTSAQKNPTAFYLCASSLFRELFFGEGSRLTVL.

The J gene is TRBJ1-4, the V gene TRBV28, with D maybe TRBD1 (6 bases). Germline lookup yields CDR1 MDHEN and CDR2 SYDVKM. The CDR3 consists of 17 residues. Trimming shortened V by 5 bases and J by 0 bases, and 16 bases separated the two germline ends. The CDR3: CASSQSGTPATNEKLFF. CDR3 coding DNA: TGTGCCAGCAGTCAATCCGGGACACCCGCAACTAATGAAAAACTGTTTTTT.

CDR3 nucleotides: TGTGCCAGCAGCCGGAGGCCTATGCGGGACAGCACAGATACGCAGTATTTT. Translated: CASSRRPMRDSTDTQYF. The chain carries TRBV11-2 and TRBJ2-3, with D tentatively TRBD2 (6 bases). The CDR3 is 17 amino acids. Trimming removed 5 bases at V and 0 bases at J, with 18 bases between. Germline V gene sequence: CDR1 SGHAT, CDR2 FQNNGV.

The genes are TRBV27 and TRBJ2-7; 12 bases align to TRBD2. The CDR3 has 15 residues. Per germline, CDR1 MNHEY and CDR2 SMNVEV (reference sequence). The junction had 5 bases not matched to a gene; V was cut back by 6 bases and J by 2 bases. This CDR3 reads CASSKGLAGTYEQYF. The CDR3 DNA reads as TGTGCCAGCAGCAAGGGACTAGCGGGCACCTACGAGCAGTACTTC.

V is TRBV7-9 and J is TRBJ1-2; D is unclear. The ends were cut back, 1 base at V and 3 bases at J, with 6 bases in the middle. The CDR3 consists of 13 residues. Germline CDR1 is SEHNR and CDR2 is FQNEAQ (reference sequence). Here the CDR3 reads CASSLGSDYGYTF. The DNA for the CDR3 is TGTGCCAGCAGCTTAGGCAGTGACTATGGCTACACCTTC. Full variable domain (remainder filled in from reference TRBV7-9 and TRBJ1-2): DTGVSQNPRHKITKRGQNVTFRCDPISEHNRLYWYRQTLGQGPEFLTYFQNEAQLEKSRLLSDRFSAERPKGSFSTLEIQRTEQGDSAMYLCASSLGSDYGYTFGSGTRLTVV.

This chain connects TRBV7-9 to TRBJ2-7, with 8 bases fitting TRBD1. The germline V gene has CDR1 SEHNR and CDR2 FQNEAQ (reference sequence). Trimming took 4 bases from V and 4 from J; bases not matched to a gene: 15. The CDR3 consists of 17 residues. The CDR3 loop reads CASSSTNRTGMTYEQYF. The CDR3 DNA reads as TGTGCCAGCAGCTCTACCAACAGGACAGGGATGACATACGAGCAGTACTTC.